The present entry profiles one T cell receptor (beta chain) with its context. Its target is not known. Germline V lookup: CDR1 DFQATT, CDR2 SNEGSKA (reference sequence). The CDR3 runs to 12 residues. V lost 6 bases to trimming and J lost 6 bases, with 15 bases between them. It was through 5'RACE template switching that TCR cDNA was made, with a universal primer site and UMIs added. MiXCR, run by TCRdb on the 5' RACE reads, gives a single entry per CDR3 protein. The table has 200,000 to 300,000 distinct CDR3 sequences, about 7% seen once. This sample is part of a study of T cells after yellow fever vaccination. Study-wide background: Low-cell-number fractions were prepared with SMART-Seq v4 Ultra Low Input. General observations from the study: In post-booster samples, most primary-vaccination clones reappeared (just under 97% CD4, 88% CD8). It was a weaker secondary response, yet one that peaked faster, at day 5 versus 15.

The V gene is TRBV20-1, the J gene TRBJ2-7; D unresolved. The source material was CD4+ T cells sorted from PBMCs, sampled on the day of the yellow fever booster vaccination. This receptor was taken from a man aged 25-40 years who received the YFV17D yellow fever vaccine. The CDR3 nucleotides are TGCAGTGCGATAGTGGGCGCTTCCGAGCAGTACTTC. Amino acids: CSAIVGASEQYF.